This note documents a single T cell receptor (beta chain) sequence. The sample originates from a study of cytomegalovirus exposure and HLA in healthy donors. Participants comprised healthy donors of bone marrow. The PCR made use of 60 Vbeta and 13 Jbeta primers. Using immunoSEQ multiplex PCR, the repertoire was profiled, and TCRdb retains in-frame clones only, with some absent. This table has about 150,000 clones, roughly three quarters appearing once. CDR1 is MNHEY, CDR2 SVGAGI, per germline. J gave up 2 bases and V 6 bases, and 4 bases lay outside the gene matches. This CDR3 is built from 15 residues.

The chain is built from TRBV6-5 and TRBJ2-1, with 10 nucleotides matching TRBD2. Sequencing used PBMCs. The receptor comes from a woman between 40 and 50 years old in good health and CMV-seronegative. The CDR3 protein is CASSLLAGTYNEQFF. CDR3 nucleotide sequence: TGTGCCAGCAGCTTACTAGCGGGGACCTACAATGAGCAGTTCTTC.